Shown below are 26 T cell receptor beta chains from a single sample sequenced in a study of blood T cells in healthy people across ages. The use of a sample-barcoded 5' primer and a J-beta primer mix characterized a second PCR of roughly 6 to 11 cycles. TCRdb reprocessed the 5' RACE reads with MiXCR, giving one entry per CDR3 protein. This sample carries some 1.4 million distinct CDR3 sequences, approximately 38% of them seen once, and the ten largest clones take approximately 7.9%. Sequenced sample: blood. These receptors were collected from a young woman in good health.

The chain combines TRBV20-1 with TRBJ1-2; the D is unclear. Germline lookup yields CDR1 DFQATT and CDR2 SNEGSKA (reference sequence). The CDR3 covers 16 residues. The ends were cut back, 6 bases at V and 1 base at J, with 21 bases in the middle. The CDR3 nucleotides read TGCAGTGCCAATCCAGGATGGGAACTGATTAACTATGGCTACACCTTC. Translation gives CSANPGWELINYGYTF.

The chain joins TRBV9 to TRBJ2-3; either TRBD1 or TRBD2 may fit D (5 bases each). Trimming stripped 5 bases from V and 3 bases from J, with 19 bases between. The CDR3 is 16 residues long. Germline assignment: CDR1 SGDLS and CDR2 YYNGEE. In DNA form, the CDR3 reads TGTGCCAGCAGGGACAATCCGGGACGCATAACAGATACGCAGTATTTT. Protein product: CASRDNPGRITDTQYF.

This chain connects TRBV20-1 to TRBJ2-7; a possible D gene is TRBD2 (6 bases). V lost 4 bases, J lost 1 base, and 14 bases lay in between. This CDR3 has 14 amino acids. Germline loops: CDR1 DFQATT, CDR2 SNEGSKA (reference sequence). This chain's CDR3 is CSAKEGGGSYEQYF. CDR3 DNA: TGCAGTGCTAAAGAGGGAGGTGGATCCTACGAGCAGTACTTC.

The chain uses TRBV6-5 and TRBJ2-2; maybe TRBD2 (5 bases). The germline V gene encodes CDR1 MNHEY and CDR2 SVGAGI. The CDR3 is 16 amino acids. Between the trimmed V and J ends, which lost 6 bases and 4 bases, there was a span of 18 bases. The CDR3 protein is CASRSSGGGFTGELFF. DNA of the CDR3: TGTGCCAGCAGGTCCAGCGGAGGTGGATTCACCGGGGAGCTGTTTTTT.

This sequence joins TRBV11-3 and TRBJ2-1, with 13 bases identical to TRBD2. Per the germline V gene, CDR1 is SGHNT and CDR2 is YENEEA. J lost 9 bases, V lost 4 bases, and 6 bases had no gene match. The CDR3 spans 15 residues. CDR3 sequence: CASSSGLAGTSEQFF. CDR3 in DNA: TGTGCCAGCAGCTCGGGACTAGCGGGGACCTCTGAGCAGTTCTTC.

The chain is built from TRBV7-4 and TRBJ1-5; D may be TRBD1 (5 bases). The germline CDR1 and CDR2 sequences are SGHVT and SQSDAQ. V was trimmed by 6 bases and J by 2 bases, leaving 23 bases between them. The CDR3 spans 18 residues. CDR3 bases: TGTGCCAGCAGACACGATTTGGGGGGAAGGGTCGGCAATCAGCCCCAGCATTTT. It is translated as CASRHDLGGRVGNQPQHF. Full variable domain (outside the CDR3, taken from reference TRBV7-4 and TRBJ1-5): GAGVSQSPRYKVAKRGRDVALRCDSISGHVTLYWYRQTLGQGSEVLTYSQSDAQRDKSGRPSGRFSAERPERSVSTLKIQRTEQGDSAVYLCASRHDLGGRVGNQPQHFGDGTRLSIL.

This clonotype has more than one count but fewer than ten. The chain couples TRBV20-1 to TRBJ2-3; no clear D gene. The germline V gene encodes CDR1 DFQATT and CDR2 SNEGSKA (reference sequence). Trimming removed 6 bases at V and 2 bases at J, with 15 bases between. CDR3 length: 14 residues. The CDR3 DNA reads TGCAGTGCCGTCGACCCTATTTTCACAGATACGCAGTATTTT. Translating it yields CSAVDPIFTDTQYF.

The V and J genes are TRBV7-2 and TRBJ2-1, with 8 bases that match TRBD1. The germline V gene has CDR1 SGHTA and CDR2 FQGNSA. V lost 5 bases and J lost 7; bases outside the gene matches: 13. The CDR3 sequence is 16 residues long. CDR3 in amino acids: CASSARSGQANNEQFF. CDR3 nucleotide sequence: TGTGCCAGCAGCGCACGTTCGGGACAGGCAAATAATGAGCAGTTCTTC.

The chain uses TRBV20-1 and TRBJ2-4; 8 bases match TRBD2. Germline V gene sequence: CDR1 DFQATT, CDR2 SNEGSKA (reference sequence). V lost 5 bases, J lost 1 base, and 7 bases stayed unmatched. The CDR3 spans 15 residues. The CDR3 loop reads CSADPAGEAKNIQYF. The CDR3 DNA reads as TGCAGTGCTGACCCAGCGGGGGAGGCCAAAAACATTCAGTACTTC.

This clonotype came up a few times. This chain links TRBV5-6 with TRBJ2-1; D might be TRBD1 or TRBD2, each matching 6 bases. The V end lost 0 bases, the J end lost 6 bases, and 16 bases lay between the germline ends. Germline-derived CDR1 and CDR2 are SGHDT and YYEEEE. This CDR3 comprises 16 residues. The CDR3 sequence is CASSLVGGLEFNEQFF. The CDR3, as DNA: TGTGCCAGCAGCTTGGTAGGGGGACTCGAGTTCAATGAGCAGTTCTTC. Combining the CDR3 with reference TRBV5-6 and TRBJ2-1 gives the whole variable domain DAGVTQSPTHLIKTRGQQVTLRCSPKSGHDTVSWYQQALGQGPQFIFQYYEEEERQRGNFPDRFSGHQFPNYSSELNVNALLLGDSALYLCASSLVGGLEFNEQFFGPGTRLTVL.

This clonotype came up a few times. The V gene is TRBV9, the J gene TRBJ2-1; D uncertain. Looked up from germline, CDR1 is SGDLS and CDR2 is YYNGEE. The germline V and J ends were trimmed by 0 bases and 10 bases, with 8 bases remaining between them. The CDR3 has 12 amino acids. The CDR3: CASSVDGEEQFF. The CDR3 DNA reads as TGTGCCAGCAGCGTAGACGGAGAAGAGCAGTTCTTC.

V and J are TRBV2 and TRBJ1-1, with 8 bases that match TRBD1. The CDR3 totals 15 residues. The trim removed 6 bases at V and 3 bases at J, leaving 9 bases unmatched. The germline V gene has CDR1 SNHLY and CDR2 FYNNEI. For the CDR3, the DNA is TGTGCCAGCAGCGGGTTCGGACAGGGAGACACTGAAGCTTTCTTT. Its protein is CASSGFGQGDTEAFF.

The chain combines TRBV11-3 with TRBJ2-5; 10 bases agree with TRBD2. Losses at the gene ends were 6 bases for V and 11 bases for J; bases not matched to a gene: 21. Germline V CDR1 and CDR2: SGHNT, YENEEA. This CDR3 is built from 17 residues. In nucleotides, the CDR3 is TGTGCCAGCAGTTCCCGTGCTAGCGGGAGTAAGGACAATGAGCAGTACTTC. Protein: CASSSRASGSKDNEQYF.

V usage is TRBV10-1 and J usage is TRBJ2-3, with TRBD1 matching 9 bases. This CDR3 contains 17 residues. Germline CDR1 reads WNHNN; CDR2 reads SYGVQD (reference sequence). Trimming removed 0 bases from V and 1 base from J; junction bases left unmatched: 5. CDR3 coding DNA: TGCGCCAGCAGTGAGTCGTGGGGACAGGGTGGCACAGATACGCAGTATTTT. Translated, it gives CASSESWGQGGTDTQYF.

In this sample, this clonotype turned up many times. The V and J genes are TRBV20-1 and TRBJ2-7; D possibly uses TRBD1 or TRBD2 (5 bases each). This CDR3 spans 13 amino acids. V lost 6 bases and J 3 bases, leaving 15 bases between the germline ends. The germline gives CDR1 DFQATT, CDR2 SNEGSKA (reference sequence). CDR3: CSAERDGNYEQYF. Here the CDR3 DNA reads TGCAGTGCGGAACGGGACGGAAACTACGAGCAGTACTTC.

This clonotype showed up just a few times. The chain employs TRBV13 and TRBJ2-3, with TRBD2 identical over 8 bases. Germline V gives CDR1 PRHDT, CDR2 FYEKMQ (reference sequence). Germline trimming cut 8 bases from V and 7 bases from J; bases unmatched to any gene: 11. This CDR3 has 14 amino acids. The CDR3 is CASGAGGPLYTQYF. CDR3 bases: TGTGCCAGCGGTGCGGGGGGCCCTTTATATACGCAGTATTTT.

This clonotype was found many times. The V call is TRBV2, the J call TRBJ2-3, with TRBD1 as a possible D gene (6 bases). The CDR3 spans 11 residues. Trimming left V 8 bases short and J 4 bases short, with 7 bases between. Germline CDR1 and CDR2: SNHLY and FYNNEI. CDR3 region: CASSGADTQYF. The CDR3 coding sequence is TGTGCCAGCTCAGGGGCAGATACGCAGTATTTT.

This clonotype has a handful of counts. J is TRBJ2-5 and V is TRBV7-9, with D hard to call. Trimming removed 7 bases at V and 5 bases at J, with 11 bases between. Germline V lookup: CDR1 SEHNR, CDR2 FQNEAQ (reference sequence). CDR3 size: 12 residues. The CDR3 DNA reads TGTGCCAGCAACCTGGAGAGGGAGACCCAGTACTTC. Translating gives CASNLERETQYF.

About this clonotype itself: The CDR3 does not end in the conserved phenylalanine or tryptophan, so this is likely a read error. The chain uses TRBV29-1 and TRBJ2-1; D perhaps matches TRBD2 (6 bases). Looked up from germline, CDR1 is SQVTM and CDR2 is ANQGSEA. The CDR3 is made up of 10 amino acids. Trimming stripped 7 bases from V and 10 bases from J, with 11 bases between. The chain's CDR3 is CSGGDLEQFL. For the CDR3, the DNA is TGCAGCGGGGGGGACCTCGAGCAGTTCTTG.

This clonotype turned up a few times. The V and J genes are TRBV7-2 and TRBJ2-7; D unclear. The CDR3 is 15 residues long. V lost 1 base, J lost 3 bases, and 13 bases lay in between. Germline values: CDR1 SGHTA, CDR2 FQGNSA. The CDR3 sequence is CASSLGSSWRYEQYF. The CDR3 nucleotides are TGTGCCAGCAGCTTAGGGTCCTCCTGGCGCTACGAGCAGTACTTC.

The chain is built from TRBV20-1 and TRBJ2-7, with D unresolved. In germline, CDR1 is DFQATT, CDR2 SNEGSKA (reference sequence). There are 13 residues in the CDR3. Trimming stripped 3 bases from V and 2 bases from J, with 11 bases between. The DNA of the CDR3 is TGCAGTGCTAGTAGACACGGAACCTACGAGCAGTACTTC. The encoded protein is CSASRHGTYEQYF.

This chain connects TRBV10-3 to TRBJ2-3; tentatively, D is TRBD1 (5 bases). The CDR3 extends over 19 amino acids. Trimming stripped 0 bases from V and 1 base from J, with 20 bases between. Germline V gene sequence: CDR1 ENHRY, CDR2 SYGVKD. The CDR3 sequence: CAISESTRRQGKGTDTQYF. CDR3 bases: TGTGCCATCAGTGAGTCGACTCGCCGGCAGGGTAAAGGCACAGATACGCAGTATTTT.

The J gene is TRBJ1-1, the V gene TRBV6-5, with 10 bases fitting TRBD1. The CDR3 is 17 amino acids. J lost 6 bases, V lost 1 base, and 11 bases had no gene match. In germline, CDR1 is MNHEY, CDR2 SVGAGI. Written as DNA, the CDR3 is TGTGCCAGCAGTTACTGGTGGACAGGGGGAAGTAGTGCTGAAGCTTTCTTT. The encoded protein is CASSYWWTGGSSAEAFF.

The chain carries TRBV3-1 and TRBJ2-1, with TRBD2 matching 8 bases. With the DNA end fitting TRBJ2-7 better, the J assignment may be wrong. This CDR3 has 16 residues. The germline V gene has CDR1 LGHDT and CDR2 YNNKEL (reference sequence). CDR3 amino acids: CASSHQQRGSYNEQYF. CDR3 coding DNA: TGTGCCAGCAGCCACCAACAGCGGGGGTCCTACAATGAGCAGTACTTC.

This clonotype was seen only once. The V call is TRBV7-8, the J call TRBJ2-7; 9 bases agree with TRBD1. CDR3 length: 17 residues. V lost 5 bases and J lost 4; bases outside the gene matches: 15. The V gene's germline CDR1 is SGHVS and CDR2 FQNEAQ. The CDR3 DNA reads TGTGCCAGCAGCCCCCCCTTTGTCGGGACAGGGTGGTACGAGCAGTACTTC. Translated: CASSPPFVGTGWYEQYF.

In its sample, this clonotype was seen a few times. V usage is TRBV5-1 and J usage is TRBJ2-3; 14 bases fit TRBD2. The CDR3 is 15 residues long. Germline lookup yields CDR1 SGHRS and CDR2 YFSETQ. The V and J ends lost 7 bases and 5 bases, in that order; junction bases with no gene match: 6. CDR3 loop: CASGLAGGLIDTQYF. The CDR3 DNA follows: TGCGCCAGCGGACTAGCGGGAGGACTTATAGATACGCAGTATTTT.